Listed here are 17 T cell receptor beta chains from one sample, sequenced in a study of shared clonotypes between healthy human individuals. Only in-frame clones appear in the TCRdb table, and some are missing; sequencing was by immunoSEQ multiplex PCR. The table has approximately 2.3 million clones, approximately 93% seen once; the top ten hold roughly 0.36%. The sequencing sample was made of naive CD4+ T cells from PBMCs. The subset: CD45RA+ positively selected. These receptors were obtained from a man younger than 35 in good health. Some clones in this sample may be carry-over from other donors' samples.

A few counts support this clone. Other DNA sequences in the same sample also yield this CDR3. The chain uses TRBV9 and TRBJ1-1; D call uncertain. The CDR3 loop spans 14 amino acids. Deletions cut 0 bases from V and 5 bases from J, with 11 bases between. The germline V gene has CDR1 SGDLS and CDR2 YYNGEE. The CDR3 here is CASSVEGGRTEAFF. The CDR3 DNA is TGTGCCAGCAGCGTAGAGGGCGGGCGGACTGAAGCTTTCTTT.

The rearrangement joins TRBV7-3 to TRBJ2-1, with D unresolved. The CDR3 length is 14 residues. CDR1 and CDR2 from the germline V gene are SGHTA and FQGTGA. The V gene lost 11 bases and the J gene lost 0 bases, with 14 bases spanning the gap. CDR3 sequence reads: CASAATGSYNEQFF. CDR3 DNA sequence: TGTGCCTCGGCGGCGACTGGCTCCTACAATGAGCAGTTCTTC.

J is TRBJ2-1 and V is TRBV5-4, with TRBD1 as a possible D gene (6 bases). The CDR3 totals 15 residues. V shed 3 bases and J shed 5 bases, with 15 bases lying between them. Germline V CDR1 and CDR2: SGHNT, YYREEE (reference sequence). The CDR3 sequence: CASSSDRLLHNEQFF. CDR3 coding DNA: TGTGCCAGCAGCTCCGACAGGCTGCTTCACAATGAGCAGTTCTTC.

The V gene is TRBV25-1, the J gene TRBJ2-7, with D perhaps matching TRBD2 (5 bases). Per germline, CDR1 MGHDK and CDR2 SYGVNS. The V gene lost 2 bases and the J gene lost 6 bases, with 11 bases spanning the gap. The CDR3 has 13 amino acids. The CDR3 region is CASSEIPGSEQYF. DNA of the CDR3: TGTGCCAGCAGTGAAATTCCGGGGAGCGAGCAGTACTTC.

The chain links TRBV6-5 to TRBJ1-4; tentatively, D is TRBD1 (5 bases). The V end lost 2 bases, the J end lost 7 bases, and 17 bases lay between the germline ends. The CDR3 sequence is 16 residues long. Germline V gene data show CDR1 as MNHEY and CDR2 as SVGAGI. CDR3 in amino acids: CASSYRGPGFSEKLFF. The CDR3 DNA is TGTGCCAGCAGTTACAGGGGCCCGGGTTTCAGTGAAAAACTGTTTTTT.

The genes are TRBV5-5 and TRBJ1-2; 7 bases map to TRBD1. V gave up 4 bases and J gave up 8 bases; unmatched junction bases: 14. The CDR3 extends over 15 amino acids. CDR1 is SGHKS and CDR2 is YYEKEE in the germline V gene (reference sequence). The CDR3 region is CASSNRTGWGGGYTF. Here the CDR3 DNA reads TGTGCCAGCAGCAACCGGACAGGTTGGGGTGGGGGCTACACCTTC.

The J gene is TRBJ2-7, the V gene TRBV7-2, with D perhaps assigned TRBD1 or TRBD2 (5 bases each). CDR3 length equals 13 residues. The V gene's germline CDR1 is SGHTA and CDR2 FQGNSA. V gave up 4 bases and J gave up 9 bases, with 16 bases separating them. DNA for the CDR3: TGTGCCAGCAGCTCCCGGCAGGGTGGAGGGCAGTACTTC. It encodes CASSSRQGGGQYF.

As to this clone: Other nucleotide sequences from this sample produce the same CDR3. The chain is built from TRBV5-1 and TRBJ2-3, with 10 positions matching TRBD1. The CDR3 covers 15 residues. The germline V gene has CDR1 SGHRS and CDR2 YFSETQ. The V and J ends lost 5 bases and 1 base, in that order; junction bases with no gene match: 4. The CDR3 DNA reads as TGCGCCAGCAGTCTGGGGACAGGGGGCACAGATACGCAGTATTTT. As protein: CASSLGTGGTDTQYF.

This chain links TRBV7-9 with TRBJ2-3, with D perhaps matching TRBD1 (5 bases). The CDR3 is 14 residues long. The germline gives CDR1 SEHNR, CDR2 FQNEAQ (reference sequence). Trimming cost V 0 bases and J 3 bases, with 7 bases left between them. The CDR3 region has the DNA TGTGCCAGCAGCTTAGCGCAGGGAACAGATACGCAGTATTTT. Translating gives CASSLAQGTDTQYF. The whole variable domain, remainder taken from reference TRBV7-9 and TRBJ2-3, is DTGVSQNPRHKITKRGQNVTFRCDPISEHNRLYWYRQTLGQGPEFLTYFQNEAQLEKSRLLSDRFSAERPKGSFSTLEIQRTEQGDSAMYLCASSLAQGTDTQYFGPGTRLTVL.

CDR3 DNA: TGTGCCAGCAGCCTCGTTGGGGAAGCTGAAGCTTTCTTT. Translation gives CASSLVGEAEAFF. The chain recombines TRBV7-9 with TRBJ1-1; D uncertain. The CDR3 sequence is 13 residues long. The V and J ends lost 5 bases and 6 bases respectively, with 13 bases between them. The germline V gene has CDR1 SEHNR and CDR2 FQNEAQ (reference sequence).

V usage is TRBV4-1 and J usage is TRBJ1-4; D remains unclear. This CDR3 is 13 amino acids long. Germline V CDR1 and CDR2: MGHRA, YSYEKL. V lost 5 bases, J lost 4 bases, and 8 bases lay in between. The CDR3 nucleotides are TGCGCCAGCAGCGGGTCCAGTAATGAAAAACTGTTTTTT. Its protein product is CASSGSSNEKLFF.

The rearrangement joins TRBV29-1 to TRBJ1-5; TRBD1 matches 7 bases. The CDR3 has 15 residues. The V gene's germline CDR1 is SQVTM and CDR2 ANQGSEA. Trimming removed 3 bases from V and 7 bases from J; junction bases left unmatched: 12. CDR3 sequence: CSVEPDREGKQPQHF. The CDR3 DNA follows: TGCAGCGTTGAGCCCGACAGGGAAGGGAAACAGCCCCAGCATTTT.

The chain links TRBV19 to TRBJ1-4; 9 positions agree with TRBD1. Trimming removed 8 bases from V and 5 bases from J; junction bases left unmatched: 6. The CDR3 is made up of 14 amino acids. Germline CDR1 LNHDA, CDR2 SQIVND (reference sequence). The CDR3 reads CASFGTGRNEKLFF. The CDR3 DNA sequence: TGTGCCAGTTTCGGGACAGGGAGGAATGAAAAACTGTTTTTT.

The chain recombines TRBV5-1 with TRBJ1-2, with D unclear. The V gene lost 2 bases and the J gene lost 6 bases, with 17 bases spanning the gap. Germline CDR1 is SGHRS and CDR2 is YFSETQ. The length of the CDR3 is 15 residues. CDR3 DNA: TGCGCCAGCAGCTTACTTGGAGGAGGAATCGATGGCTACACCTTC. This translates into CASSLLGGGIDGYTF.

The J gene is TRBJ2-2, the V gene TRBV7-7; D is unresolved. The CDR3 covers 13 residues. V gave up 1 base and J gave up 4 bases, with 4 bases separating them. Germline-derived CDR1 and CDR2 are SSHAT and FNYEAQ (reference sequence). The CDR3 loop reads CASSLGATGELFF. Here the CDR3 DNA reads TGTGCCAGCAGCTTAGGTGCCACCGGGGAGCTGTTTTTT.

On this clone: Other DNA sequences in this specimen translate into the identical CDR3. The gene calls are TRBV29-1 and TRBJ1-1, with 7 bases lining up with TRBD1. The CDR3 extends over 12 amino acids. CDR1 and CDR2 (germline): SQVTM, ANQGSEA. Germline trimming cut 6 bases from V and 2 bases from J; bases unmatched to any gene: 3. In DNA form, the CDR3 reads TGCAGCGTCGGACAGGTCAACACTGAAGCTTTCTTT. It codes for CSVGQVNTEAFF.

The J gene is TRBJ2-3, the V gene TRBV25-1; TRBD2 aligns across 8 bases. Germline lookup yields CDR1 MGHDK and CDR2 SYGVNS. The CDR3 loop spans 16 amino acids. V lost 6 bases to trimming and J lost 1 base; unmatched junction nucleotides: 9. CDR3 in amino acids: CASRAVPGGGTDTQYF. CDR3 coding DNA: TGTGCCAGCAGGGCGGTCCCGGGAGGGGGCACAGATACGCAGTATTTT.